The rows below give T cell receptor beta chains drawn from one sample of a study of blood T cells in healthy people across ages. One entry per CDR3 protein, called by TCRdb with MiXCR from the 5' RACE reads. The sample consists of around 2 million distinct CDR3 sequences, about two fifths of them appearing once. Sequencing was done on a sample of blood. The receptors shown here come from a human donor in good health. CDR3s include the opening cysteine and the closing phenylalanine or tryptophan. The D gene is left open where the match is weak. Clone size is stated in some rows and not others, as once, few, many or a class when expanded.

DNA: TGTGCCAGCAGTTACCCCAGGGTCCCTGCAGATACGCAGTATTTT
CDR3: CASSYPRVPADTQYF
D: NA
size: few
J: TRBJ2-3
V: TRBV6-2/TRBV6-3

DNA: TGCAGCGTTGAAGGCCCAGGGAGGAAGACCCAGTACTTC
CDR3: CSVEGPGRKTQYF
D: NA
size: once
J: TRBJ2-5
V: TRBV29-1

DNA: TGCGCCAGCAGCCAAGAGATTCGGGACCCGCAGTATTTT
CDR3: CASSQEIRDPQYF
D: NA
size: NA
J: TRBJ2-3
V: TRBV4-3

DNA: TGCAGTGCTAGAGATTCCGGGGAGCTGTTTTTT
CDR3: CSARDSGELFF
D: NA
size: NA
J: TRBJ2-2
V: TRBV20-1

DNA: TGTGCCAGCAGCCAAGAAAGGTTCCTCTACGAGCAGTACTTC
CDR3: CASSQERFLYEQYF
D: NA
size: NA
J: TRBJ2-7
V: TRBV4-2

DNA: TGCAGTGCTAGCGGGGCGGGGGGGCGATTTGAGACCCAGTACTTC
CDR3: CSASGAGGRFETQYF
D: TRBD2
size: NA
J: TRBJ2-5
V: TRBV20-1

DNA: TGTGCCAGCGGGGGGCGGGCGAAAGGTCAGCCCCAGCATTTT
CDR3: CASGGRAKGQPQHF
D: NA
size: NA
J: TRBJ1-5
V: TRBV21-1

DNA: TGTGCCAGCAGGGACAGGGGATGGTACGAGCAGTACTTC
CDR3: CASRDRGWYEQYF
D: TRBD1
size: few
J: TRBJ2-7
V: TRBV6-1

DNA: TGTGCCAGCAGCTTGATGAACGGGGAGCTGTTTTTT
CDR3: CASSLMNGELFF
D: NA
size: NA
J: TRBJ2-2
V: TRBV7-9

DNA: TGTGCCAGCAGCGTAGGGACTAGCGCCCGCTCCTACGAGCAGTACTTC
CDR3: CASSVGTSARSYEQYF
D: TRBD2
size: NA
J: TRBJ2-7
V: TRBV7-2

DNA: TGTGCCAGCAGCCTTTGGGCGGGGGGGCAAGACGAGCAGTACTTC
CDR3: CASSLWAGGQDEQYF
D: TRBD2
size: NA
J: TRBJ2-7
V: TRBV7-2

DNA: TGTGCCAGCAGTCCACAGGGGCAGTTTAGCAATCAGCCCCAGCATTTT
CDR3: CASSPQGQFSNQPQHF
D: TRBD1
size: NA
J: TRBJ1-5
V: TRBV16

DNA: TGCGCCAGCAGCCAAGTTGGAAAGGTGGAACTGTTTTTT
CDR3: CASSQVGKVELFF
D: NA
size: once
J: TRBJ1-4
V: TRBV4-1

DNA: TGTGCCAGCAGCTTACGGGGGGCTGGTGGAAACACCATATATTTT
CDR3: CASSLRGAGGNTIYF
D: NA
size: NA
J: TRBJ1-3
V: TRBV13

DNA: TGTGCCATCAAGACTACAGGGGAAAGGGAGACCCAGTACTTC
CDR3: CAIKTTGERETQYF
D: TRBD1
size: NA
J: TRBJ2-5
V: TRBV10-3

DNA: TGCAGTGCTTTGAACAGGGGGCGTGACACTGAAGCTTTCTTT
CDR3: CSALNRGRDTEAFF
D: TRBD1
size: NA
J: TRBJ1-1
V: TRBV20-1

DNA: TGTGCCAGCACCGGGGGGTCAGGGCAGTACTTC
CDR3: CASTGGSGQYF
D: TRBD2
size: few
J: TRBJ2-4
V: TRBV7-2

DNA: TGTGCCACCAGCAGGGGGAGAGGGGCAGATACGCAGTATTTT
CDR3: CATSRGRGADTQYF
D: NA
size: few
J: TRBJ2-3
V: TRBV15

DNA: TGTGCCAGCAGCCGGACGAACACTGAAGCTTTCTTT
CDR3: CASSRTNTEAFF
D: NA
size: many
J: TRBJ1-1
V: TRBV6-5

DNA: TGCGCCAGCAGAAGACAGTTTACGCAGTATTTT
CDR3: CASRRQFTQYF
D: NA
size: NA
J: TRBJ2-3
V: TRBV28

DNA: TGCGCCAGCAGCCCTAGCGGGAACACAGATACGCAGTATTTT
CDR3: CASSPSGNTDTQYF
D: TRBD2
size: NA
J: TRBJ2-3
V: TRBV5-1

DNA: TGCAGCGTAGGACAGGGTACCTACGAGCAGTACTTC
CDR3: CSVGQGTYEQYF
D: TRBD1
size: many
J: TRBJ2-7
V: TRBV29-1

DNA: TGTGCCAGCAGCAGGTTTTTAATGAACACTGAAGCTTTCTTT
CDR3: CASSRFLMNTEAFF
D: NA
size: NA
J: TRBJ1-1
V: TRBV7-9

DNA: TGCAGCGTTGAGGGGGCCGGGACGTCCTACTATGGCTACACCTTC
CDR3: CSVEGAGTSYYGYTF
D: NA
size: many
J: TRBJ1-2
V: TRBV29-1

DNA: TGTGCCAGCAGCCAAGATTTGGGGACAGGAGGGTCAACTAACTATGGCCACACCTTC
CDR3: CASSQDLGTGGSTNYGHTF
D: TRBD1
size: NA
J: TRBJ1-2
V: TRBV4-2

DNA: TGTGCCAGCAGTTACCGTAAGGGCCAGTTCTTC
CDR3: CASSYRKGQFF
D: NA
size: NA
J: TRBJ2-1
V: TRBV6-6

DNA: TGCAGTGCTCCCCCTAAATTAGGCATGAACACTGAAGCTTTCTTT
CDR3: CSAPPKLGMNTEAFF
D: NA
size: NA
J: TRBJ1-1
V: TRBV20-1

DNA: TGCAGTGCTAAAGGAGCAGCGGCAGATACGCAGTATTTT
CDR3: CSAKGAAADTQYF
D: NA
size: few
J: TRBJ2-3
V: TRBV20-1

DNA: TGTGCCAGCATCACCTATGGGCGGGGGGTTAGTGAGCAGTTCTTC
CDR3: CASITYGRGVSEQFF
D: TRBD2
size: once
J: TRBJ2-1
V: TRBV6-2/TRBV6-3

DNA: TGCAGTGCCATAGCGGGGTGGGGCACAGATACGCAGTATTTT
CDR3: CSAIAGWGTDTQYF
D: TRBD2
size: NA
J: TRBJ2-3
V: TRBV20-1